These 12 T cell receptor beta chains originate from one sample sequenced in a study of T-cell reconstitution after alpha-beta-depleted transplantation in children. Unique molecular identifiers were used in preparing the TCRbeta library. TCRdb re-called the PCR reads with MiXCR, one entry per CDR3 protein. This sample has approximately 400,000 distinct CDR3 sequences; roughly 11% occur once, and the top ten carry roughly 5.5%. This specimen was PBMCs from the stem cell graft donor, taken from the stem cell graft. The receptors were sampled from a human donor who donated a stem cell graft to a child with acute myeloid leukemia.

V usage is TRBV7-8 and J usage is TRBJ1-2, with 7 bases aligning to TRBD1. Germline V lookup: CDR1 SGHVS, CDR2 FQNEAQ. The CDR3 loop spans 14 amino acids. The ends lost 5 bases at V and 7 bases at J; junction bases unmatched: 10. The CDR3 here is CASSPRTGRVGYTF. The CDR3 bases are TGTGCCAGCAGCCCTAGGACAGGCCGGGTTGGCTACACCTTC. Full variable domain (rest looked up from reference TRBV7-8 and TRBJ1-2): GAGVSQSPRYKVAKRGQDVALRCDPISGHVSLFWYQQALGQGPEFLTYFQNEAQLDKSGLPSDRFFAERPEGSVSTLKIQRTQQEDSAVYLCASSPRTGRVGYTFGSGTRLTVV.

The CDR3 sequence: CASRRQTPGGIGELFF. In nucleotides, the CDR3 is TGTGCCAGCAGGCGACAGACCCCGGGGGGGATCGGGGAGCTGTTTTTT. This chain links TRBV27 with TRBJ2-2, with 8 bases aligning to TRBD2. The length of the CDR3 is 16 residues. Germline values: CDR1 MNHEY, CDR2 SMNVEV (reference sequence). Germline trimming cut 6 bases from V and 7 bases from J; bases unmatched to any gene: 13.

This clonotype showed up many times. V and J are TRBV7-9 and TRBJ2-6, with D perhaps TRBD2 (6 bases). Germline CDR1 is SEHNR and CDR2 is FQNEAQ (reference sequence). The length of the CDR3 is 17 residues. The V gene lost 1 base and the J gene lost 4 bases, with 14 bases spanning the gap. The CDR3 DNA reads as TGTGCCAGCAGCTTAGACTTGCGGGGAACCGGGGCCAACGTCCTGACTTTC. As protein: CASSLDLRGTGANVLTF. Drawing the rest from reference TRBV7-9 and TRBJ2-6, the complete variable domain is DTGVSQNPRHKITKRGQNVTFRCDPISEHNRLYWYRQTLGQGPEFLTYFQNEAQLEKSRLLSDRFSAERPKGSFSTLEIQRTEQGDSAMYLCASSLDLRGTGANVLTFGAGSRLTVL.

At least ten counts were recorded for this clonotype. The gene calls are TRBV7-9 and TRBJ2-7; D possibly matches TRBD1 or TRBD2 (5 bases each). V gave up 0 bases and J gave up 6 bases, with 6 bases separating them. Germline CDR1 reads SEHNR; CDR2 reads FQNEAQ (reference sequence). This CDR3 comprises 12 residues. CDR3 protein: CASSLAGTEQYV. In DNA form, the CDR3 reads TGTGCCAGCAGCTTAGCGGGGACCGAGCAGTACGTC.

The chain links TRBV21-1 to TRBJ2-2; the table's D call, TRBD1, has no DNA check behind it. TRBV21-1 is listed as a pseudogene. The CDR3 contains 18 residues. Here the CDR3 reads CASIVRCGALKGPGELFF. The CDR3 coding sequence is TGTGCCAGCATAGTTCGGTGCGGTGCACTTAAGGGGCCCGGGGAGCTGTTTTTT.

The J gene is TRBJ1-6, the V gene TRBV12-3 or TRBV12-4, with D maybe TRBD1 (6 bases). The germline V and J ends were trimmed by 5 bases and 9 bases, with 20 bases remaining between them. The CDR3 contains 16 residues. This chain's CDR3 is CASSPRGGPTGSPLHF. CDR3 nucleotides: TGTGCCAGCAGTCCCAGGGGAGGGCCGACGGGTTCACCCCTCCACTTT.

Comment on this clonotype: One end of the junction does not line up with germline, which may come from a read error. V gene TRBV6-1 combines with J gene TRBJ2-2, with TRBD1 matching over 9 bases. The CDR3 length is 16 residues. The germline gives CDR1 MNHNS, CDR2 SASEGT. DNA of the CDR3: TGTGCCAGCAGAGAAGGGACAGGGTCGCTGGGCGGGGAGCTGTTTTTT. It specifies CASREGTGSLGGELFF.

This clonotype came up many times. The chain carries TRBV6-5 and TRBJ2-7; 9 bases match TRBD2. Losses at the gene ends were 0 bases for V and 0 bases for J; bases not matched to a gene: 0. Germline V gene sequence: CDR1 MNHEY, CDR2 SVGAGI. The CDR3 contains 15 residues. The CDR3 nucleotides are TGTGCCAGCAGTTACTCTAGCGGGAGCTCCTACGAGCAGTACTTC. Translated, it gives CASSYSSGSSYEQYF.

The J gene is TRBJ1-1, the V gene TRBV5-1; D is possibly TRBD1 (5 bases). V dropped 4 bases and J dropped 0 bases, with 10 bases sitting between them. Germline assignment: CDR1 SGHRS and CDR2 YFSETQ. The CDR3 extends over 14 amino acids. The CDR3 spells CASSQQVMNTEAFF. The CDR3 DNA follows: TGCGCCAGCAGCCAACAGGTTATGAACACTGAAGCTTTCTTT.

This clonotype was seen a handful of times. This chain connects TRBV7-2 to TRBJ2-1; TRBD2 is a possible D gene (5 bases). Germline loops: CDR1 SGHTA, CDR2 FQGNSA. The CDR3 has 16 amino acids. V was cut by 1 base and J by 0 bases, with 10 bases left in between. The CDR3 DNA follows: TGTGCCAGCAGCTTAGGAGGGCAGAGCTCCTACAATGAGCAGTTCTTC. It codes for CASSLGGQSSYNEQFF.

This clonotype came up a few times. This chain connects TRBV10-3 to TRBJ2-5; weak D call: TRBD1 (5 bases). The ends were cut back, 6 bases at V and 4 bases at J, with 15 bases in the middle. The CDR3 totals 14 residues. In germline, CDR1 is ENHRY, CDR2 SYGVKD. The CDR3 reads CAIRPDSAGETQYF. Here the CDR3 DNA reads TGTGCCATCAGGCCTGACAGTGCCGGAGAGACCCAGTACTTC.

As DNA, the CDR3 is TGTGCCAGCAGCTTACGTGCTAGCGGGTGCCGGAACACCGGGGAGCTGTTTTTT. Its protein product is CASSLRASGCRNTGELFF. This chain links TRBV7-8 with TRBJ2-2; 8 bases fit TRBD2. From germline, CDR1 is SGHVS and CDR2 FQNEAQ. The CDR3 extends over 18 amino acids. After removal of 2 bases from V and 1 base from J, the junction contained 9 bases not matched to a gene.